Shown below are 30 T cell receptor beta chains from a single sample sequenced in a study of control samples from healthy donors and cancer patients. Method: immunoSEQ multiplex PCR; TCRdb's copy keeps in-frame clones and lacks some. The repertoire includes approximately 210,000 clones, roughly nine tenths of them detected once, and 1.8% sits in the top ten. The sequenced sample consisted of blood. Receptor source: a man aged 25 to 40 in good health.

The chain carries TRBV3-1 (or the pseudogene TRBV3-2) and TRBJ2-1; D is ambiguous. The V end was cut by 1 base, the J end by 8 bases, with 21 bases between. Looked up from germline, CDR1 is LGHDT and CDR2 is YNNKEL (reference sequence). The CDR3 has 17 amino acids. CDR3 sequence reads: CASSQAALPVDTDEQFF. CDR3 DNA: TGTGCCAGCAGCCAAGCGGCGCTCCCCGTGGATACCGATGAGCAGTTCTTC.

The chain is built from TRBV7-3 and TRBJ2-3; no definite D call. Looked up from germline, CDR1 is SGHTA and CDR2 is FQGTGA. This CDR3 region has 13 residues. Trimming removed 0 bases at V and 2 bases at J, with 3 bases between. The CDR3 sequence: CASSLTTTDTQYF. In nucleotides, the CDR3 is TGTGCCAGCAGCTTAACCACCACAGATACGCAGTATTTT.

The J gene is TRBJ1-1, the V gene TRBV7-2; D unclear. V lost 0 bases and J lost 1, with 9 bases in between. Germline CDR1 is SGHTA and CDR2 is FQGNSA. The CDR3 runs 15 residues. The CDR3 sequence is CASSLAGGWNTEAFF. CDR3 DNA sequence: TGTGCCAGCAGCTTAGCGGGAGGGTGGAACACTGAAGCTTTCTTT. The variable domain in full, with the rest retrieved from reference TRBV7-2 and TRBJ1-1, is GAGVSQSPSNKVTEKGKDVELRCDPISGHTALYWYRQSLGQGLEFLIYFQGNSAPDKSGLPSDRFSAERTGGSVSTLTIQRTQQEDSAVYLCASSLAGGWNTEAFFGQGTRLTVV.

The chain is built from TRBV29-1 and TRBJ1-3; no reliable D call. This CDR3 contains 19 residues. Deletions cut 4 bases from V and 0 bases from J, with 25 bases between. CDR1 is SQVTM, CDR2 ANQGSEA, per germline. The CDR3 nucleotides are TGCAGCGTTGGTAGATACCCTCCCCCGAGGAAACACTCTGGAAACACCATATATTTT. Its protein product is CSVGRYPPPRKHSGNTIYF.

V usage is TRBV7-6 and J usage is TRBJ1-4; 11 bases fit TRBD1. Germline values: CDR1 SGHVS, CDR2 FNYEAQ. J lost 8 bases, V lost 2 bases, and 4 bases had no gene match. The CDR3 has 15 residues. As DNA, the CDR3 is TGTGCCAGCAGCTTAAAGGGACAGGGGGGCGAAAAACTGTTTTTT. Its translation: CASSLKGQGGEKLFF.

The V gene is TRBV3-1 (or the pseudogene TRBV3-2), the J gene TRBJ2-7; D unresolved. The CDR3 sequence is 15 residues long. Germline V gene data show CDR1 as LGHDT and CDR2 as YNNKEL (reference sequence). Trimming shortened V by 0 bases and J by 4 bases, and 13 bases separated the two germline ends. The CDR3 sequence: CASSQDRTNRYEQYF. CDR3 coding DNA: TGTGCCAGCAGCCAAGATCGTACTAATAGGTACGAGCAGTACTTC.

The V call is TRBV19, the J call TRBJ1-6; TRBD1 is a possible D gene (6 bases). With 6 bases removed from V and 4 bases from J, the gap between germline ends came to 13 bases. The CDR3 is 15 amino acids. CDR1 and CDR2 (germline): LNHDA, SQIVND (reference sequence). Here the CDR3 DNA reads TGTGCCAGTAGCCTAACGACAGGTTATAATTCACCCCTCCACTTT. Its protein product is CASSLTTGYNSPLHF. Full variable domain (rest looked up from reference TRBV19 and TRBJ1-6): DGGITQSPKYLFRKEGQNVTLSCEQNLNHDAMYWYRQDPGQGLRLIYYSQIVNDFQKGDIAEGYSVSREKKESFPLTVTSAQKNPTAFYLCASSLTTGYNSPLHFGNGTRLTVT.

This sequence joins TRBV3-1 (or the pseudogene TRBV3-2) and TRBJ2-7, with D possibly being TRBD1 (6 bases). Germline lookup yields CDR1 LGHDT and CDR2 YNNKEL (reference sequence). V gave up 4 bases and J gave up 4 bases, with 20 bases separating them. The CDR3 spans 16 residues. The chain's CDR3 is CASSRARGRQIYEQYF. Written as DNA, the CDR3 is TGTGCCAGCAGCCGAGCCAGGGGCCGGCAGATTTACGAGCAGTACTTC.

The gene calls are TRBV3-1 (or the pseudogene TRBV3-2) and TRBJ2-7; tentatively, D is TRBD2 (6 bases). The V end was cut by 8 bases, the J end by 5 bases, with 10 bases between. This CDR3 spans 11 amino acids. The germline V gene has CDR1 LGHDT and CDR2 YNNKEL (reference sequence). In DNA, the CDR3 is TGTGCCAGCCGCGGGACCCACGAGCAGTACTTC. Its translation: CASRGTHEQYF.

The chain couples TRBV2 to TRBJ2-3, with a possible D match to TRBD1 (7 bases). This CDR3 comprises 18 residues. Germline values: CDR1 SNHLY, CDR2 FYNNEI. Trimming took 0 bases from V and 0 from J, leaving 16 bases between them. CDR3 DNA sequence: TGTGCCAGCAGTGAAGCGGACCCGACAGGGACTAGCACAGATACGCAGTATTTT. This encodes CASSEADPTGTSTDTQYF.

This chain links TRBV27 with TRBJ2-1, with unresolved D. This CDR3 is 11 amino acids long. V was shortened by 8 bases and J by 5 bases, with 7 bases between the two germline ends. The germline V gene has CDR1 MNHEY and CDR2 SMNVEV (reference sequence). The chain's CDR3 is CASSHDNEQFF. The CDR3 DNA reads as TGTGCCAGCTCCCACGACAATGAGCAGTTCTTC.

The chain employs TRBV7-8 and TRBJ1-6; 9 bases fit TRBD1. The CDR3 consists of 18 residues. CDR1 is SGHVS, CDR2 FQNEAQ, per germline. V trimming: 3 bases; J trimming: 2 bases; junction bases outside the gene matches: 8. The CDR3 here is CASSLGVQGATYNSPLHF. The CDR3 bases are TGTGCCAGCAGCTTGGGGGTACAGGGGGCTACCTATAATTCACCCCTCCACTTT. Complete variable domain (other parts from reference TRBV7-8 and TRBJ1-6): GAGVSQSPRYKVAKRGQDVALRCDPISGHVSLFWYQQALGQGPEFLTYFQNEAQLDKSGLPSDRFFAERPEGSVSTLKIQRTQQEDSAVYLCASSLGVQGATYNSPLHFGNGTRLTVT.

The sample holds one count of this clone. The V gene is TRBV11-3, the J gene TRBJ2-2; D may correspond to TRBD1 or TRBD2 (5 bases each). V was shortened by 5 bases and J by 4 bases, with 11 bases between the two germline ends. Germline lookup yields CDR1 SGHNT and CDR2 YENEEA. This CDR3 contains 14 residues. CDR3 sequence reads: CASSGSGRTGELFF. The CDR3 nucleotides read TGTGCCAGCAGCGGGTCGGGGCGCACCGGGGAGCTGTTTTTT.

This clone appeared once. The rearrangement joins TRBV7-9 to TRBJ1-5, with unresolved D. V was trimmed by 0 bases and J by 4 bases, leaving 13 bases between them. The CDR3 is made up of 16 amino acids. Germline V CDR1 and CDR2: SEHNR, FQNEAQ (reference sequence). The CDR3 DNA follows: TGTGCCAGCAGCTTAGCGCTGGGCAGGAATAATCAGCCCCAGCATTTT. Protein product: CASSLALGRNNQPQHF.

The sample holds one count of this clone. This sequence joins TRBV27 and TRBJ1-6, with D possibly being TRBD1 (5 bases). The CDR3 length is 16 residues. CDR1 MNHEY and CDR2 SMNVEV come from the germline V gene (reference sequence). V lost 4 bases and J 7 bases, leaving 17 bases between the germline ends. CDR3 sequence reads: CASSSRGMRGNSPLHF. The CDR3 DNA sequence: TGTGCCAGCAGTTCTAGAGGGATGAGGGGCAATTCACCCCTCCACTTT.

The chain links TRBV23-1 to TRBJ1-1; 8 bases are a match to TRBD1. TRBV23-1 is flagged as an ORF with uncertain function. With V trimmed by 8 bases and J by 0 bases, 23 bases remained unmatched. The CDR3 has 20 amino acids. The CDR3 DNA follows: TGCGCCAGCCCTCGGTTTTGCGAAGGCAGGGGGCGATGTATGAACACTGAAGCTTTCTTT. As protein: CASPRFCEGRGRCMNTEAFF.

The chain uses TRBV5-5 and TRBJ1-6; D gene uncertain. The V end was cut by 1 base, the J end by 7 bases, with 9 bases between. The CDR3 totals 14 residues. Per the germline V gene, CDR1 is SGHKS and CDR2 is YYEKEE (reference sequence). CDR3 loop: CASSLTALNSPLHF. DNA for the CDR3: TGTGCCAGCAGCTTGACAGCATTGAATTCACCCCTCCACTTT.

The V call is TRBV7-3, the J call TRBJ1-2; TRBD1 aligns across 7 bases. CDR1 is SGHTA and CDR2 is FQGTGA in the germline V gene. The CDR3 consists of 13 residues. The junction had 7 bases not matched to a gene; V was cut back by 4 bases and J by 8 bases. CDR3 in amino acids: CASSSRAGGGYTF. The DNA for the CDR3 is TGTGCCAGCAGCTCCCGGGCAGGGGGGGGCTACACCTTC.

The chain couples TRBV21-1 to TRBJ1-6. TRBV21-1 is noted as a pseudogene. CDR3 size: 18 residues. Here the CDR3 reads CASRGKDGTSSYNSPLHF. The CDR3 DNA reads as TGTGCCAGCAGAGGGAAGGATGGGACGAGCTCCTATAATTCACCCCTCCACTTT.

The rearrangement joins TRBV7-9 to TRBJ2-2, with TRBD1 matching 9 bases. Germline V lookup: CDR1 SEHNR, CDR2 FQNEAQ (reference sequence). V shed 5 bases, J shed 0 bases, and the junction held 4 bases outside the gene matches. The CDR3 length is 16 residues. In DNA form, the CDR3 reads TGTGCCAGCAGCCCAGGGACAGGGTCGAACACCGGGGAGCTGTTTTTT. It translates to CASSPGTGSNTGELFF. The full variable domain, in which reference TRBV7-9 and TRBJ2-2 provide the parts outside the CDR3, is DTGVSQNPRHKITKRGQNVTFRCDPISEHNRLYWYRQTLGQGPEFLTYFQNEAQLEKSRLLSDRFSAERPKGSFSTLEIQRTEQGDSAMYLCASSPGTGSNTGELFFGEGSRLTVL.

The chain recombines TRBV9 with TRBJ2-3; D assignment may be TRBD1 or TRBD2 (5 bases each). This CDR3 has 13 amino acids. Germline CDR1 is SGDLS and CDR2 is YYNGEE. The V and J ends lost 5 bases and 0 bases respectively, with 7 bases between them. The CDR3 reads CASRGTSTDTQYF. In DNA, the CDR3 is TGTGCCAGCAGGGGGACCAGCACAGATACGCAGTATTTT.

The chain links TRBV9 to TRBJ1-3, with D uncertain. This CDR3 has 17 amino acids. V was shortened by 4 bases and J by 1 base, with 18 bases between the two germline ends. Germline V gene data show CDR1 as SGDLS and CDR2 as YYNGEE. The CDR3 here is CASSLSLQVSSGNTIYF. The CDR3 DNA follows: TGTGCCAGCAGCCTCTCATTGCAAGTATCGTCTGGAAACACCATATATTTT.

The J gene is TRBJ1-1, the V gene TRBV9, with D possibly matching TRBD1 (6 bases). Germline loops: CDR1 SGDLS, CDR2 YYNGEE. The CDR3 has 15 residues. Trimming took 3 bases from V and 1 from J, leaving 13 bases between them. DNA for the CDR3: TGTGCCAGCAGCGAGGGGGGGTCCCCGAACACTGAAGCTTTCTTT. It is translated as CASSEGGSPNTEAFF.

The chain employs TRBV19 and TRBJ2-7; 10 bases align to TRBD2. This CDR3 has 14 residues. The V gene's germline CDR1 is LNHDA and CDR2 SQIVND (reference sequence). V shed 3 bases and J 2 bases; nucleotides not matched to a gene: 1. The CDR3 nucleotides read TGTGCCAGTAGTATCCTAGCGGGGGCCTACGAGCAGTACTTC. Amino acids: CASSILAGAYEQYF.

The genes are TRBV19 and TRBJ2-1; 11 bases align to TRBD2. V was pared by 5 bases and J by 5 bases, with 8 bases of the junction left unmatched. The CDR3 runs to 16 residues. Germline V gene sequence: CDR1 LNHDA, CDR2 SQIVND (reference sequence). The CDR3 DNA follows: TGTGCCAGTAGTTCTCGACTAGCGGGGAGCCACAATGAGCAGTTCTTC. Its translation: CASSSRLAGSHNEQFF.

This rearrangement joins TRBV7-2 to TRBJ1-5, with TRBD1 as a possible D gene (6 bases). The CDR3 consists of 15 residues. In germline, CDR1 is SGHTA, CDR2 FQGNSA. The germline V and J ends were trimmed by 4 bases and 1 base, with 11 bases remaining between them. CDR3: CASSYTGLSNQPQHF. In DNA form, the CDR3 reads TGTGCCAGCAGCTACACAGGGTTAAGCAATCAGCCCCAGCATTTT.

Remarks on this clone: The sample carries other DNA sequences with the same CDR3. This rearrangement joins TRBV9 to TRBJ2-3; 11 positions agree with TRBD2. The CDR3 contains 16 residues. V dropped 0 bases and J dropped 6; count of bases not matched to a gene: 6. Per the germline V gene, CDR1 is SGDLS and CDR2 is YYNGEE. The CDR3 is CASSVGLAGGRDTQYF. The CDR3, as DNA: TGTGCCAGCAGCGTAGGGCTAGCGGGGGGAAGGGATACGCAGTATTTT.

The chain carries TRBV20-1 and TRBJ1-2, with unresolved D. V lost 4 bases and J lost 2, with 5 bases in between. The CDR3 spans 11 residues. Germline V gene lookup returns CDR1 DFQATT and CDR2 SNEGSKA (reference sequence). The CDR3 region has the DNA TGCAGTGCTAAGCAGAACTATGGCTACACCTTC. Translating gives CSAKQNYGYTF.

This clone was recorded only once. The CDR3 DNA is TGTGCCAGCAGCCCCGGGCCCCCCGCAGATACGCAGTATTTT. Protein product: CASSPGPPADTQYF. This chain connects TRBV7-7 to TRBJ2-3; D gene unclear. The CDR3 runs 14 residues. Trimming removed 5 bases from V and 4 bases from J, with 13 bases in between. CDR1 and CDR2 (germline): SSHAT, FNYEAQ (reference sequence).

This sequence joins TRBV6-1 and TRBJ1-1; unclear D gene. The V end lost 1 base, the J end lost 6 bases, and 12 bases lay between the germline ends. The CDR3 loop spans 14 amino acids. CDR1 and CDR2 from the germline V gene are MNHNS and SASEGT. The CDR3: CASSEDGISAEAFF. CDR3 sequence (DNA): TGTGCCAGCAGTGAAGATGGTATTTCTGCTGAAGCTTTCTTT.